This T cell receptor beta chain was documented in a study of response to subunit inactivated influenza vaccine. General study results and limits: The authors suggested that few new T cells are recruited per seasonal influenza vaccination.

From the RT-PCR reads, TCRdb called clonotypes with MiXCR, one entry per CDR3 protein. The top ten clones hold 6.5% to 8.5% of a sample with 650,000 to 800,000 distinct CDR3 sequences, approximately 13% of them seen once. Germline lookup yields CDR1 LGHNT and CDR2 FRNRAP. The CDR3 length is 16 residues. Germline trimming cut 0 bases from V and 3 bases from J; bases unmatched to any gene: 6. This clonotype was counted only a few times. As yet, its antigen is unknown. The sample in question was PBMCs from blood, obtained around 15 days before vaccination. The chain carries TRBV12-5 and TRBJ2-5, with 8 nucleotides matching TRBD1. The TCR originated in a man in his fifties or sixties who received an inactivated influenza vaccine. The CDR3 region is CASGLVLGTGKETQYF. The CDR3 coding sequence is TGTGCTAGTGGTTTGGTACTTGGGACAGGCAAAGAGACCCAGTACTTC.